This T cell receptor beta chain was sequenced in a study of T cells in Graves' hyperthyroidism and ophthalmopathy. Study as a whole: Pretreatment peripheral blood was obtained at initial diagnosis.

Regarding the study as a whole: Peripheral blood also featured most of the thyroid clonotypes expanded above 0.001.

This CDR3 has 16 amino acids. Germline-derived CDR1 and CDR2 are KGHSH and LQKENI. Trimming removed 2 bases from V and 0 bases from J; junction bases left unmatched: 4. This clonotype was found many times. What it recognizes is unknown. The PBMCs were sourced from fresh peripheral blood (about 10 ml). The source material, RNA transcripts, was used to amplify TCR beta CDR3 regions. Carried out on the TCR CDR3, a first-round RT-PCR used the HTBI primer set. In TCRdb, the multiplex PCR reads were re-called with MiXCR into one record per CDR3 protein. The sample has about 600,000 distinct CDR3 sequences; more than 15% are singletons.

This receptor was identified in a woman aged 40-49 years with Graves' ophthalmopathy. The chain carries TRBV18 and TRBJ2-3, with 8 positions matching TRBD1. The source material was blood. The CDR3 sequence is CASSPRTGISTDTQYF. The CDR3 DNA reads TGTGCCAGCTCACCAAGGACAGGGATTAGCACAGATACGCAGTATTTT.